This T cell receptor (beta chain) was profiled in a study of cytomegalovirus exposure and HLA in healthy donors. The CDR3 covers 15 residues. Germline V CDR1 and CDR2: MNHEY, SMNVEV (reference sequence). The V end was cut by 5 bases, the J end by 13 bases, with 27 bases between. A word on this clone: No antigen is known for it.

Findings and caveats of the study: Later, an analysis found that TCR clusters from the first cohort tended to co-occur in the roughly 110 validation repertoires.

The protocol was immunoSEQ multiplex PCR, while the TCRdb copy is restricted to in-frame clones and leaves out a portion. The data show tens of thousands of clones, approximately 88% seen once. The sequence derives from a woman aged 18-30 years in good health and CMV-seropositive. The sample consisted of PBMCs. The J gene is TRBJ2-7, the V gene TRBV27; the D gene is possibly TRBD1 (5 bases). CDR3 sequence reads: CASSPSGPPAFKPYF. Here the CDR3 DNA reads TGTGCCAGCAGTCCATCAGGGCCCCCCGCCTTCAAACCTTACTTC.